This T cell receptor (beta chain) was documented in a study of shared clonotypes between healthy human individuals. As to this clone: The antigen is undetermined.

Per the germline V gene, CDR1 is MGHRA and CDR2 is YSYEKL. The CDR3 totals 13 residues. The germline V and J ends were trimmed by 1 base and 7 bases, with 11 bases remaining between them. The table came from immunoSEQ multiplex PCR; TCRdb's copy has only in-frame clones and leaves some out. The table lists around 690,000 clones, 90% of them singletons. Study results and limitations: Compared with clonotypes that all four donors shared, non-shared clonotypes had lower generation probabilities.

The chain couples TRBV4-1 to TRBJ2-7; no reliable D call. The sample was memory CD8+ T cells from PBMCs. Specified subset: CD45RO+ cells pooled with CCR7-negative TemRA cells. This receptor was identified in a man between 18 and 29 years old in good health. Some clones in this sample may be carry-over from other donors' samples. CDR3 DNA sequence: TGCGCCAGCAGCCAAGCCCCGATGGGGGAGCAGTACTTC. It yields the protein CASSQAPMGEQYF.